A single sample is the source of the 25 T cell receptor beta chains below, sequenced in a study of CD8 T cells in ankylosing spondylitis. TCRdb ran MiXCR on the 5' RACE reads and lists one entry per CDR3 protein. The sample holds over 30,000 distinct CDR3 sequences, 15% to 20% seen once. The sample was blood. The source of these receptors is a male donor with ankylosing spondylitis or in good health (not recorded which).

The rearrangement uses TRBV6-4 and TRBJ2-2; 7 nucleotides align to TRBD1. Germline CDR1 MRHNA, CDR2 SNTAGT. Trimming cost V 6 bases and J 6 bases; bases outside gene matches: 7. The CDR3 runs to 14 residues. The CDR3 is CASRERTGAGELFF. The CDR3 nucleotides read TGTGCCAGCAGGGAACGTACAGGGGCCGGGGAGCTGTTTTTT.

The chain is built from TRBV29-1 and TRBJ2-7, with 7 nucleotides matching TRBD1. This CDR3 region has 14 residues. V gave up 6 bases and J gave up 0 bases; unmatched junction bases: 8. The germline V gene encodes CDR1 SQVTM and CDR2 ANQGSEA. DNA for the CDR3: TGCAGCGTGGTATTACAGGGGAGCTCCTACGAGCAGTACTTC. Translating it yields CSVVLQGSSYEQYF.

This sequence joins TRBV5-1 and TRBJ2-2; TRBD2 is a possible D gene (5 bases). Trimming cost V 4 bases and J 6 bases, with 13 bases left between them. This CDR3 comprises 14 residues. Germline values: CDR1 SGHRS, CDR2 YFSETQ. The CDR3 reads CASSMEESAGELFF. Written as DNA, the CDR3 is TGCGCCAGCAGCATGGAGGAATCGGCCGGGGAGCTGTTTTTT.

This clonotype was picked up a small number of times. The rearrangement uses TRBV7-9 and TRBJ2-1, with 12 bases lining up with TRBD2. CDR1 SEHNR and CDR2 FQNEAQ come from the germline V gene (reference sequence). With V trimmed by 5 bases and J by 7 bases, 6 bases remained unmatched. CDR3 length: 15 residues. The CDR3 DNA sequence: TGTGCCAGCAGCCCGACTAGCGGGAGTGAAAATGAGCAGTTCTTC. Its protein is CASSPTSGSENEQFF.

This clonotype was observed a few times. The chain couples TRBV20-1 to TRBJ2-4, with D perhaps TRBD1 or TRBD2 (5 bases each). Germline V gene sequence: CDR1 DFQATT, CDR2 SNEGSKA (reference sequence). The V gene lost 6 bases and the J gene lost 0 bases, with 21 bases spanning the gap. The CDR3 is made up of 17 amino acids. The CDR3 nucleotides are TGCAGTGCCCCCCTGGGGGACGTTTGGTTAGCCAAAAACATTCAGTACTTC. The encoded protein is CSAPLGDVWLAKNIQYF.

The sample holds a few counts of this clonotype. The chain links TRBV28 to TRBJ2-1; 12 bases align to TRBD2. Germline values: CDR1 MDHEN, CDR2 SYDVKM. After removal of 5 bases from V and 8 bases from J, the junction contained 10 bases not matched to a gene. The CDR3 spans 16 residues. CDR3 in amino acids: CASSARLAGAVDEQFF. Here the CDR3 DNA reads TGTGCCAGCAGTGCACGACTAGCGGGAGCTGTGGATGAGCAGTTCTTC.

A few counts support this clonotype. The chain joins TRBV4-3 to TRBJ2-1; D perhaps matches TRBD2 (7 bases). V was pared by 1 base and J by 4 bases, with 11 bases between. Per the germline V gene, CDR1 is LGHNA and CDR2 is YSLEER. This CDR3 is 15 amino acids long. CDR3 residues: CASSQAGGRYNEQFF. DNA for the CDR3: TGCGCCAGCAGCCAAGCCGGGGGGCGGTACAATGAGCAGTTCTTC.

This clonotype has a handful of counts. The chain carries TRBV28 and TRBJ2-5; D ambiguous. Trimming shortened V by 2 bases and J by 4 bases, and 11 bases separated the two germline ends. There are 14 residues in the CDR3. CDR1 and CDR2 from the germline V gene are MDHEN and SYDVKM. CDR3 protein: CASSLPLVGETQYF. The CDR3 DNA sequence: TGTGCCAGCAGTTTACCTTTAGTGGGAGAGACCCAGTACTTC.

This clonotype was recorded a few times. This rearrangement joins TRBV12-3 or TRBV12-4 to TRBJ1-1; no clear D. Trimming left V 6 bases short and J 1 base short, with 12 bases between. CDR3 size: 14 residues. CDR3 protein: CASSFGVGNTEAFF. In DNA, the CDR3 is TGTGCCAGCAGCTTCGGGGTGGGGAACACTGAAGCTTTCTTT.

There are many counts of this clonotype. The J gene is TRBJ1-4, the V gene TRBV4-3; 11 bases match TRBD1. Germline V gene data show CDR1 as LGHNA and CDR2 as YSLEER. This CDR3 has 16 residues. V gave up 0 bases and J gave up 8 bases; unmatched junction bases: 5. CDR3 nucleotides: TGCGCCAGCAGCCAAGAACGCGGGACAGGGGGGGAAAAACTGTTTTTT. As protein: CASSQERGTGGEKLFF.

A remark on this clonotype: A read error may produce the germline difference seen at one junction end. This chain joins TRBV7-2 and TRBJ2-1; weak D call: TRBD2 (5 bases). This CDR3 has 15 residues. Per germline, CDR1 SGHTA and CDR2 FQGNSA. The CDR3 protein is CASNLLGGRYNEQFF. In DNA, the CDR3 is TGTGCCAGCAACTTATTAGGTGGGAGATACAATGAGCAGTTCTTC.

This clonotype was seen only a few times. The J gene is TRBJ2-3, the V gene TRBV20-1, with TRBD2 identical over 11 bases. The CDR3 totals 12 residues. The germline gives CDR1 DFQATT, CDR2 SNEGSKA (reference sequence). The V and J ends lost 3 bases and 8 bases, in that order; junction bases with no gene match: 1. The CDR3 DNA follows: TGCAGTGCTAGGACTAGCGGGGTTACGCAGTATTTT. Protein product: CSARTSGVTQYF.

The chain uses TRBV5-1 and TRBJ2-5; a weak D match, TRBD2 (5 bases). V shed 0 bases and J shed 5 bases, with 11 bases lying between them. The germline gives CDR1 SGHRS, CDR2 YFSETQ. The CDR3 length is 14 residues. The CDR3 bases are TGCGCCAGCAGCTTGGCCGTGGGGAGCGAGACCCAGTACTTC. Translated, it gives CASSLAVGSETQYF. Together with reference TRBV5-1 and TRBJ2-5, the CDR3 gives the full variable domain: KAGVTQTPRYLIKTRGQQVTLSCSPISGHRSVSWYQQTPGQGLQFLFEYFSETQRNKGNFPGRFSGRQFSNSRSEMNVSTLELGDSALYLCASSLAVGSETQYFGPGTRLLVL.

This chain connects TRBV28 to TRBJ1-1; D not resolved. Germline CDR1 is MDHEN and CDR2 is SYDVKM. V dropped 6 bases and J dropped 4 bases, with 18 bases sitting between them. There are 15 residues in the CDR3. Here the CDR3 DNA reads TGTGCCAGCAGACCAACCACAAGCAAGGGCACTGAAGCTTTCTTT. This translates into CASRPTTSKGTEAFF.

This clonotype showed up just a few times. V usage is TRBV28 and J usage is TRBJ2-3; D is undetermined. The V gene lost 6 bases and the J gene lost 3 bases, with 7 bases spanning the gap. CDR1 MDHEN and CDR2 SYDVKM come from the germline V gene. The CDR3 is 12 amino acids. The CDR3 is CASRDLTDTQYF. The CDR3 nucleotides read TGTGCCAGCAGGGATTTGACAGATACGCAGTATTTT.

The chain carries TRBV27 and TRBJ2-2, with D unclear. From germline, CDR1 is MNHEY and CDR2 SMNVEV (reference sequence). V shed 0 bases and J shed 4 bases, with 9 bases lying between them. CDR3 length: 15 amino acids. CDR3 coding DNA: TGTGCCAGCAGTTTATCGGGAACATTCACCGGGGAGCTGTTTTTT. It is translated as CASSLSGTFTGELFF.

This clonotype was detected only a few times. The chain employs TRBV5-1 and TRBJ1-4; 8 positions match TRBD1. CDR3 length equals 15 residues. Germline loops: CDR1 SGHRS, CDR2 YFSETQ. V lost 5 bases and J lost 4; bases outside the gene matches: 7. The CDR3 loop reads CASSFQGAVNEKLFF. In DNA form, the CDR3 reads TGCGCCAGCAGTTTCCAGGGGGCCGTTAATGAAAAACTGTTTTTT.

The chain links TRBV5-1 to TRBJ1-4; 10 bases agree with TRBD1. Germline CDR1 reads SGHRS; CDR2 reads YFSETQ. The length of the CDR3 is 15 residues. V lost 6 bases, J lost 8 bases, and 10 bases stayed unmatched. The CDR3 region has the DNA TGCGCCAGCACCAAAGGGACAGGGGATTCCGAAAAACTGTTTTTT. Its protein is CASTKGTGDSEKLFF.

This chain uses TRBV4-3 with TRBJ1-5, with no clear D. Trimming removed 0 bases from V and 0 bases from J, with 12 bases in between. Germline CDR1 is LGHNA and CDR2 is YSLEER. This CDR3 is 17 amino acids long. The CDR3 sequence: CASSQDYRGYSNQPQHF. The CDR3 nucleotides read TGCGCCAGCAGCCAAGATTACCGGGGATATAGCAATCAGCCCCAGCATTTT.

The V call is TRBV12-3 or TRBV12-4, the J call TRBJ2-2; 8 bases align to TRBD1. The CDR3 length is 15 residues. J lost 7 bases, V lost 6 bases, and 10 bases had no gene match. The CDR3 loop is CASRDGTGYIGELFF. CDR3 DNA: TGTGCCAGCAGAGACGGGACAGGATATATCGGGGAGCTGTTTTTT.

This clonotype was detected only a few times. This chain uses TRBV27 with TRBJ2-2; no definite D call. This CDR3 contains 13 residues. CDR1 is MNHEY, CDR2 SMNVEV, per germline (reference sequence). The V end was cut by 4 bases, the J end by 2 bases, with 5 bases between. In DNA, the CDR3 is TGTGCCAGCAGTTCCCTCAACACCGGGGAGCTGTTTTTT. Encoded protein: CASSSLNTGELFF.

This clonotype was observed a few times. The V and J genes are TRBV5-1 and TRBJ1-5, with D tentatively TRBD1 (6 bases). V was shortened by 1 base and J by 0 bases, with 8 bases between the two germline ends. The CDR3 totals 15 residues. Germline loops: CDR1 SGHRS, CDR2 YFSETQ. The CDR3 coding sequence is TGCGCCAGCAGCTTGACGGACAGTAGCAATCAGCCCCAGCATTTT. It is translated as CASSLTDSSNQPQHF.

This clonotype was observed a handful of times. The chain has TRBV20-1 and TRBJ1-6; D not certain. In germline, CDR1 is DFQATT, CDR2 SNEGSKA (reference sequence). The CDR3 covers 15 residues. V gave up 6 bases and J gave up 7 bases, with 19 bases separating them. Written as DNA, the CDR3 is TGCAGTGCGAGGGTTGAAGGGTTTAGAAATTCACCCCTCCACTTT. It specifies CSARVEGFRNSPLHF.

Only a few counts were recorded for this clonotype. The CDR3 nucleotides read TGCAGTGCTCAACTAGGCCACCGGCAGTTCTTC. It specifies CSAQLGHRQFF. J is TRBJ2-1 and V is TRBV20-1, with a tentative D call TRBD2 (5 bases). Germline V CDR1 and CDR2: DFQATT, SNEGSKA (reference sequence). The CDR3 is 11 amino acids. V lost 5 bases, J lost 12 bases, and 14 bases lay in between.

The V and J genes are TRBV7-2 and TRBJ2-3; tentatively, D is TRBD2 (6 bases). The germline V gene has CDR1 SGHTA and CDR2 FQGNSA. This CDR3 region has 14 residues. V lost 2 bases and J lost 5, with 11 bases in between. CDR3 loop: CASSLRTKIDTQYF. The CDR3 nucleotides read TGTGCCAGCAGCTTAAGGACTAAAATAGATACGCAGTATTTT.